This is a list of T cell receptor beta chains from one sample in a study of cytomegalovirus exposure and HLA in healthy donors. TCRdb keeps only in-frame clones here, not all; method: immunoSEQ multiplex PCR. The sample lists just over 95,000 clones; about 76% were seen once. Specimen: PBMCs. These receptors were obtained from a woman in her forties in good health and CMV-seronegative. Each CDR3 is given without its conserved first and last residue. The order of the fields is clone size, J gene, D gene, V gene, CDR3 protein. D genes are given only for firm matches. Size is omitted from some rows. Given values are once, few, many or a class for expanded clones.

once,TRBJ1-5,TRBD1,TRBV28,ASSTGGVQPQH
NA,TRBJ1-2,TRBD1,TRBV4-3,ASSQDGDRGGYT
few,TRBJ2-1,TRBD2,TRBV5-6,ASSLVWGGRGDYNEQF
once,TRBJ2-6,NA,TRBV7-3,ASSLVGAYGANVLT
NA,TRBJ2-5,NA,TRBV12-5,ASGLVLETQY
NA,TRBJ2-3,NA,TRBV7-9,ASSQDRGADTQY
NA,TRBJ2-3,NA,TRBV4-1,ASSQEIAVSTDTQY
few,TRBJ1-1,NA,TRBV7-2,ASSSNQGSTEAF
NA,TRBJ1-4,TRBD1,TRBV19,ASSIAPQGPSILYEKLF
NA,TRBJ2-1,TRBD1,TRBV6-1,ASSEQGVWDEQF
NA,TRBJ2-5,NA,TRBV7-9,ASSLPQGYQETQY
NA,TRBJ1-3,TRBD1,TRBV4-3,ASSQDRRRQGGNTIY
NA,TRBJ1-1,NA,TRBV11-2,ASNRGLNTEAF
NA,TRBJ1-5,NA,TRBV2,ASNRDGGNQPQH
NA,TRBJ1-2,TRBD1,TRBV6-5,ASTRTGGDGYT
NA,TRBJ2-7,TRBD1,TRBV7-2,ASSLANRGSEQY
NA,TRBJ2-3,TRBD1,TRBV27,ASSFYRGGDTQY
NA,TRBJ1-1,NA,TRBV4-1,ATHGQREKGLAF
NA,TRBJ1-4,NA,TRBV18,ASSPPGTAAINEKLF
once,TRBJ2-7,TRBD2,TRBV2,ASEPLAGEGQYEQY
NA,TRBJ2-7,TRBD1,TRBV7-2,ASSPAGQGSTYEQY
NA,TRBJ1-5,NA,TRBV6-6,ASLGESNQPQH
NA,TRBJ2-6,NA,TRBV30,AWSVRGWAVRLSGANVLT
NA,TRBJ2-5,TRBD1,TRBV30,AWRTGGMETQY
NA,TRBJ1-2,NA,TRBV19,ASIPGSGASYGYT
NA,TRBJ2-7,TRBD2,TRBV19,ASSIGAGVYEQY